The 25 T cell receptor beta chains below were found in one sample sequenced in a study of T cells in Graves' hyperthyroidism and ophthalmopathy (dated by TCRdb to between 2018 and 2020). The method was multiplex PCR. Instrument on record: Illumina HiSeq 2000. The TCR beta CDR3 regions were amplified from RNA transcripts. The first round of RT-PCR for the TCR CDR3 was performed with the HTBI primer set and the Qiagen OneStep RT-PCR kit. Using fastp trimming at Q25 and MiXCR clonotype assembly, TCRdb reanalyzed the public sequencing data and kept in-frame beta chains. Each CDR3 protein gets just one entry, which takes the most common genes and DNA from the rows behind it. The sample records under 350,000 distinct CDR3 sequences, around a quarter of which are singletons. The ten largest clones take up over 25% of the sample. The sequencing input was blood. The receptors here all came from a man aged 40-50 years with Graves' hyperthyroidism that later progressed to Graves' ophthalmopathy.

This clonotype has a count of ten or more. The rearrangement links TRBV4-2 to TRBJ2-5; 8 bases are shared with TRBD1. Trimming cost V 2 bases and J 4 bases; bases outside gene matches: 3. CDR1 LGHNA and CDR2 YNFKEQ come from the germline V gene. CDR3 length equals 14 residues. The CDR3 loop reads CASSQLGQGETQYF. CDR3 sequence (DNA): TGTGCCAGCAGCCAATTAGGACAGGGAGAGACCCAGTACTTC.

The table lists this clonotype with a count of one. The chain carries TRBV7-2 and TRBJ1-2; 7 bases agree with TRBD1. CDR1 SGHTA and CDR2 FQGNSA come from the germline V gene. Unmatched junction bases numbered 10, after V lost 3 bases and J lost 6 bases. CDR3 size: 15 residues. DNA of the CDR3: TGTGCCAGCAGCTTGGGACAGTTTGATTATGATGGCTACACCTTC. Translating gives CASSLGQFDYDGYTF.

This rearrangement joins TRBV12-3 or TRBV12-4 to TRBJ2-7, with D possibly being TRBD2 (6 bases). Trimming stripped 2 bases from V and 2 bases from J, with 10 bases between. This CDR3 comprises 14 residues. In DNA, the CDR3 is TGTGCCAGCAGTTTACCGGGGGTAACCTACGAGCAGTACTTC. It yields the protein CASSLPGVTYEQYF.

The rearrangement links TRBV28 to TRBJ2-7; D remains ambiguous. V shed 2 bases and J shed 4 bases, with 12 bases lying between them. This CDR3 is 14 amino acids long. The germline V gene encodes CDR1 MDHEN and CDR2 SYDVKM. CDR3 region: CASSLIALRYEQYF. CDR3 nucleotides: TGTGCCAGCAGTTTAATCGCTCTGAGGTACGAGCAGTACTTC. The variable domain in full, with the rest retrieved from reference TRBV28 and TRBJ2-7, is DVKVTQSSRYLVKRTGEKVFLECVQDMDHENMFWYRQDPGLGLRLIYFSYDVKMKEKGDIPEGYSVSREKKERFSLILESASTNQTSMYLCASSLIALRYEQYFGPGTRLTVT.

The V gene is TRBV5-1, the J gene TRBJ2-5; no clear D gene. CDR1 and CDR2 from the germline V gene are SGHRS and YFSETQ. With 4 bases removed from V and 2 bases from J, the gap between germline ends came to 15 bases. CDR3 length equals 15 residues. This CDR3 is CASSESGRAQETQYF. The DNA for the CDR3 is TGCGCCAGCAGCGAGTCCGGTAGGGCACAAGAGACCCAGTACTTC.

This clonotype was seen at least ten times. V and J are TRBV10-1 and TRBJ2-2; D perhaps matches TRBD2 (6 bases). This CDR3 spans 17 amino acids. Trimming cost V 4 bases and J 4 bases, with 19 bases left between them. The V gene's germline CDR1 is WNHNN and CDR2 SYGVQD (reference sequence). The CDR3, as DNA: TGCGCCAGCAGTGGACACTCTAGCGCGAGGGGCACCGGGGAGCTGTTTTTT. Its translation: CASSGHSSARGTGELFF.

This clonotype was detected many times. This chain uses TRBV6-2 or TRBV6-3 with TRBJ1-1; D might be TRBD1 (5 bases). CDR1 is MNHEY, CDR2 SVGEGT, per germline. V was clipped by 6 bases and J by 10 bases, with 15 bases between them. CDR3 length equals 12 residues. The CDR3 sequence is CASRGWGGGAFF. As DNA, the CDR3 is TGTGCCAGCAGAGGGTGGGGCGGTGGAGCTTTCTTT.

This clonotype appeared many times. The CDR3 here is CASSLALGHQPQHF. CDR3 nucleotide sequence: TGCGCCAGCAGCTTGGCCCTTGGGCATCAGCCCCAGCATTTT. The chain employs TRBV5-1 and TRBJ1-5; D not resolved. Trimming stripped 0 bases from V and 5 bases from J, with 9 bases between. CDR3 length equals 14 residues. The germline V gene has CDR1 SGHRS and CDR2 YFSETQ.

V usage is TRBV12-3 or TRBV12-4 and J usage is TRBJ1-1; D not certain. V was clipped by 1 base and J by 0 bases, with 9 bases between them. CDR3 length equals 15 residues. The CDR3 coding sequence is TGTGCCAGCAGTTTAGTTGCGGGCCTGAACACTGAAGCTTTCTTT. It is translated as CASSLVAGLNTEAFF.

The V gene is TRBV5-1, the J gene TRBJ1-1; no definite D call. Deletions cut 4 bases from V and 0 bases from J, with 10 bases between. The CDR3 consists of 14 residues. The germline CDR1 and CDR2 sequences are SGHRS and YFSETQ. CDR3 DNA sequence: TGCGCCAGCAGCCCCGAAAGACTGAACACTGAAGCTTTCTTT. It specifies CASSPERLNTEAFF.

About this clonotype itself: Sequence at one end of the junction differs from germline and may be a read error. V and J are TRBV18 and TRBJ2-4, with TRBD1 matching over 7 bases. The CDR3 has 14 amino acids. Looked up from germline, CDR1 is KGHSH and CDR2 is LQKENI. CDR3 sequence (DNA): TGTGCCAGCCCACCCGACAGGGACAAAAACATTCAGTACTTC. The encoded protein is CASPPDRDKNIQYF.

This clonotype was seen repeatedly, ten times or more. This rearrangement joins TRBV7-8 to TRBJ1-2, with no clear D. Trimming stripped 1 base from V and 8 bases from J, with 20 bases between. The V gene's germline CDR1 is SGHVS and CDR2 FQNEAQ. The CDR3 has 16 amino acids. CDR3: CASSLGLTAGRRGYTF. Written as DNA, the CDR3 is TGTGCCAGCAGCTTAGGCTTAACAGCAGGCCGCAGAGGCTACACCTTC.

The rearrangement uses TRBV5-6 and TRBJ2-5; perhaps TRBD2 as D (5 bases). The germline gives CDR1 SGHDT, CDR2 YYEEEE. The CDR3 runs to 13 residues. Trimming left V 1 base short and J 10 bases short, with 14 bases between. This CDR3 is CASSLSRLGIQYF. CDR3 DNA sequence: TGTGCCAGCAGCTTGTCCAGGCTCGGGATCCAGTACTTC.

This chain connects TRBV2 to TRBJ1-5; weak D call: TRBD1 (5 bases). CDR3 size: 15 residues. Trimming took 6 bases from V and 8 from J, leaving 20 bases between them. From germline, CDR1 is SNHLY and CDR2 FYNNEI. CDR3 loop: CASRKWDAVEEPQHF. Written as DNA, the CDR3 is TGTGCCAGCAGGAAGTGGGACGCAGTGGAGGAGCCCCAGCATTTT.

The genes are TRBV28 and TRBJ2-7, with 13 bases aligning to TRBD2. The CDR3 runs 16 residues. Trimming at V came to 5 bases and at J to 2 bases, leaving 6 bases not matched to a gene. From germline, CDR1 is MDHEN and CDR2 SYDVKM. CDR3 in amino acids: CASSIGTSGITYEQYF. CDR3 coding DNA: TGTGCCAGCAGTATAGGGACTAGCGGGATAACCTACGAGCAGTACTTC.

V gene TRBV12-3 or TRBV12-4 combines with J gene TRBJ1-3; D is unresolved. The CDR3 consists of 14 residues. The germline V and J ends were trimmed by 1 base and 1 base, with 5 bases remaining between them. The CDR3 protein is CASSLDSSGNTIYF. The DNA of the CDR3 is TGTGCCAGCAGTTTAGACAGTTCTGGAAACACCATATATTTT.

Ten or more counts support this clonotype. The rearrangement joins TRBV6-5 to TRBJ2-2; D is unresolved. This CDR3 is built from 15 residues. The germline V gene has CDR1 MNHEY and CDR2 SVGAGI. V gave up 2 bases and J gave up 4 bases, with 11 bases separating them. The CDR3 reads CASSYRKVTTGELFF. The CDR3 region has the DNA TGTGCCAGCAGTTACCGGAAGGTGACCACCGGGGAGCTGTTTTTT.

This clonotype was seen many times. The rearrangement joins TRBV2 to TRBJ1-1; D is ambiguous. V lost 5 bases and J 1 base, leaving 8 bases between the germline ends. Germline V gene sequence: CDR1 SNHLY, CDR2 FYNNEI. This CDR3 comprises 13 residues. The CDR3 loop reads CASSNSRNTEAFF. CDR3 bases: TGTGCCAGCAGTAACAGCCGGAACACTGAAGCTTTCTTT.

The genes are TRBV27 and TRBJ1-1; 8 nucleotides align to TRBD1. CDR1 and CDR2 from the germline V gene are MNHEY and SMNVEV (reference sequence). This CDR3 is 11 amino acids long. V lost 7 bases and J lost 11; bases outside the gene matches: 6. In DNA, the CDR3 is TGTGCCAGCATCGACAGGGGCCGCGCTTTCTTT. Translation: CASIDRGRAFF.

The chain carries TRBV25-1 and TRBJ2-7; 10 bases are a match to TRBD2. V lost 4 bases and J lost 2; bases outside the gene matches: 8. Germline lookup yields CDR1 MGHDK and CDR2 SYGVNS. The CDR3 contains 16 residues. The CDR3 sequence: CASSVLAGEGPYEQYF. DNA for the CDR3: TGTGCCAGCAGTGTGCTAGCGGGAGAGGGCCCCTACGAGCAGTACTTC.

This clonotype was seen at least ten times. The genes are TRBV7-2 and TRBJ1-5, with 7 nucleotides matching TRBD1. V trimming: 5 bases; J trimming: 2 bases; junction bases outside the gene matches: 3. The CDR3 is 14 residues long. The germline V gene has CDR1 SGHTA and CDR2 FQGNSA. CDR3 coding DNA: TGTGCCAGCAGCGCCACAGGGGGCAATCAGCCCCAGCATTTT. This translates into CASSATGGNQPQHF.

The chain joins TRBV7-8 to TRBJ1-3, with no clear D. V dropped 3 bases and J dropped 0 bases, with 15 bases sitting between them. CDR3 length equals 17 residues. Germline loops: CDR1 SGHVS, CDR2 FQNEAQ. The CDR3 sequence is CASSFSRRESSGNTIYF. For the CDR3, the DNA is TGTGCCAGCAGCTTCAGCCGCCGGGAGTCCTCTGGAAACACCATATATTTT.

The sample holds many counts of this clonotype. The rearrangement uses TRBV7-4 and TRBJ2-7; D call uncertain. The CDR3 is made up of 14 amino acids. Germline lookup yields CDR1 SGHVT and CDR2 SQSDAQ. The V gene lost 0 bases and the J gene lost 2 bases, with 8 bases spanning the gap. The CDR3 region is CASSLAHDPYEQYF. The CDR3 bases are TGTGCCAGCAGCTTAGCGCACGATCCCTACGAGCAGTACTTC.

This clonotype was counted many times. This chain connects TRBV7-9 to TRBJ2-7; 9 nucleotides match TRBD2. This CDR3 is 15 amino acids long. Losses at the gene ends were 5 bases for V and 3 bases for J; bases not matched to a gene: 8. In germline, CDR1 is SEHNR, CDR2 FQNEAQ (reference sequence). The CDR3 region has the DNA TGTGCCAGCAGCCGGGCGGGAGGGACAGTCTACGAGCAGTACTTC. Translated: CASSRAGGTVYEQYF.

J is TRBJ1-1 and V is TRBV19; D is ambiguous. This CDR3 is 15 amino acids long. The germline V and J ends were trimmed by 6 bases and 3 bases, with 17 bases remaining between them. Germline V gene lookup returns CDR1 LNHDA and CDR2 SQIVND (reference sequence). The CDR3 loop reads CASSGRTDGDTEAFF. The CDR3 bases are TGTGCCAGTAGCGGTCGTACGGATGGCGACACTGAAGCTTTCTTT.